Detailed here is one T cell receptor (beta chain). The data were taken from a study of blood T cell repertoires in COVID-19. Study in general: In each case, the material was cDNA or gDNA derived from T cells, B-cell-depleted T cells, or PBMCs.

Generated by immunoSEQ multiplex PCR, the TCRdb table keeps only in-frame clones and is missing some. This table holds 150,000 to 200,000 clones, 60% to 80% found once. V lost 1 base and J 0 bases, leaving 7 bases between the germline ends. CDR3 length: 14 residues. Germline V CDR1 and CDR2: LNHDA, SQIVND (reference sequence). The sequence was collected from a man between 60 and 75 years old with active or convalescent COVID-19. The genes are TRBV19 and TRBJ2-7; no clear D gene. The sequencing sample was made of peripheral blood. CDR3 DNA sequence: TGTGCCAGTAGTATAGGAGGATTCTCCTACGAGCAGTACTTC. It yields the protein CASSIGGFSYEQYF.